The rows below give T cell receptor beta chains drawn from one sample of a study of long-term antiretroviral therapy in people with HIV. Data came from immunoSEQ multiplex PCR; TCRdb stores just in-frame clones and leaves some out. Seen here are under 15,000 clones, 65% to 85% observed once, and the top ten hold approximately 15%. Specimen: unsorted PBMCs, collected 1.3 years after starting antiretroviral therapy. These receptors were taken from a woman aged 18-29 years with HIV. Both conserved end residues are part of each CDR3. The D gene is left open where the match is weak. Some rows mark clone size as missing; the rest say once, few, many or name a class of expanded clone.

j_call	v_call	clone_size	d_call	cdr3_nt	cdr3_aa
TRBJ2-4	TRBV28	once	NA	TGTGCCAGCAGTTTGGCAGCTTCCAATAACATTCAGTACTTC	CASSLAASNNIQYF
TRBJ1-2	TRBV28	NA	NA	TGTGCCAGCAGGACAGCGGGGAGTACTGGCTACACCTTC	CASRTAGSTGYTF
TRBJ2-3	TRBV5-4	NA	TRBD1	TGTGCCAGCAGCCGGGACAGGGAGATTGCAGATACGCAGTATTTT	CASSRDREIADTQYF
TRBJ1-1	TRBV27	few	NA	TGTGCCAGCAGTTTGACGCCTGCTGGACATACGAACACTGAAGCTTTCTTT	CASSLTPAGHTNTEAFF
TRBJ2-5	TRBV14	NA	NA	TGTGCCAGCAGCCAAGATCCAGACTTCCGGTGGGAGACCCAGTACTTC	CASSQDPDFRWETQYF
TRBJ2-1	TRBV6-6	NA	NA	TGTGCCAGCCTCCGGGGCCAGGTCCCAGGCAATGAGCAGTTCTTC	CASLRGQVPGNEQFF
TRBJ2-5	TRBV7-8	NA	TRBD2	TGTGCCAGCAGCTTAGAAGCGGGAATCAGAGAGACCCAGTACTTC	CASSLEAGIRETQYF
TRBJ2-5	TRBV7-9	NA	TRBD1	TGTGCCAGCTACAGGGGTGACCAAGAGACCCAGTACTTC	CASYRGDQETQYF
TRBJ2-1	TRBV28	NA	NA	TGTGCCAGCAGTTTAGCAGGGATGGACAATGAGCAGTTCTTC	CASSLAGMDNEQFF
TRBJ2-7	TRBV27	NA	TRBD2	TGTGCCAGCAGTTTAACTAGCGGGAGGTCCGAGCAGTACTTC	CASSLTSGRSEQYF
TRBJ2-7	TRBV27	once	NA	TGTGCCAGCAGCCCCTCCCGACAAGCAGCTTTAAGGGGGGAATACGAGCAGTACTTC	CASSPSRQAALRGEYEQYF
TRBJ1-2	TRBV5-6	NA	NA	TGTGCCAGCAGCTTGGAGGGACCTTTAAATGGCTACACCTTC	CASSLEGPLNGYTF
TRBJ1-1	TRBV5-1	few	TRBD1	TGCGCCAGCAGCTTGGGGGACAGGGGATGGACTGAAGCTTTCTTT	CASSLGDRGWTEAFF
TRBJ2-3	TRBV28	NA	NA	TGTGCCAGCAGTAAGGCCTCGTGGCGGGATAGCACAGATACGCAGTATTTT	CASSKASWRDSTDTQYF
TRBJ2-1	TRBV7-9	NA	TRBD2	TGTGCCAGCAGCTTAGAGGGTAGCGGGAGGGCCTATGAGCAGTTCTTC	CASSLEGSGRAYEQFF
TRBJ1-3	TRBV7-8	NA	NA	TGTGCCAGCAGTTCAATCTCTCCCAAGAGCTCTGGAAACACCATATATTTT	CASSSISPKSSGNTIYF
TRBJ2-3	TRBV2	few	TRBD1	TGTGCCAGCGCTGGACAGGGGCTGACAGATACGCAGTATTTT	CASAGQGLTDTQYF